The text below deals with one TCR beta chain. The specificity of this receptor is unknown. No base quality values were provided; no much bigger clone lies one nucleotide off. The data originate from a study of control samples from healthy donors and cancer patients (dated by TCRdb to 2018 to 2020). From its cysteine to its phenylalanine, the CDR3 spans 15 amino acids. The read is trimmed to its CDR3 DNA, 45 bases read in frame from base 1. The V and J ends are trimmed by 0 bases and 9 bases, leaving 14 bases between them. Sequences LNHNV (CDR1) and YYDKDF (CDR2) are obtained from the germline V gene (reference sequence). Library generation was performed with the immunoSEQ multiplex PCR assay. The immuneACCESS repertoire file appears here via TCRdb, limited to in-frame rearrangements. These files lack a portion of the clones; in checked studies, under half of the deficit traces to unresolved V genes, and the cause of the others is not known. Counted in this sample were 150,000 or so clones; 75% to 95% of them appeared once. The top ten clones comprise 2.5% of the sample.

The clonotype was recovered from a man aged 35-49 years in good health. The rearranged chain carries TRBV15 and TRBJ1-4; a confident D gene designation cannot be given. Sequencing input: blood. The CDR3 here reads CATSRDQNILQKLFF. The DNA sequence is TGTGCCACCAGCAGAGATCAGAACATATTGCAAAAACTGTTTTTT.